A single T cell receptor beta chain is shown here with its context. Its cognate antigen has yet to be identified. No base-level quality is on record; no much larger clone is a single base apart. The trial excluded patients who had a history of autoimmune disease or were on systemic immunosuppression. Peripheral blood for TCR sequencing was drawn from every dose cohort at baseline, at cycle 4 day 1 and at cycle 7 day 1. Samples were obtained from an open-label, multicenter, first-in-human phase I dose-escalation trial of ivuxolimab. The trial enrolled adults with locally advanced or metastatic head and neck squamous cell, hepatocellular, melanoma or renal cell carcinoma. Before TCR sequencing, CD4+ and CD8+ T cells were separately sorted from peripheral blood. This sample is part of a study of OX40 agonist ivuxolimab in advanced cancers. Broadly, across the study: The costimulatory receptor OX40 (CD134) was targeted by ivuxolimab, a fully human IgG2 agonistic monoclonal antibody. Intravenous ivuxolimab was administered to patients every 2 weeks at six dose levels: 0.01, 0.1, 0.3, 1.5, 3 and 10 mg/kg. Among the approximately 54 dose-escalation patients, about 20 had hepatocellular carcinoma, approximately 15 melanoma, 9 renal cell carcinoma and 9 head and neck cancer. A male proportion of nearly 85% and a mean age of around 60 years, ranging from roughly 23 to 80, were recorded for the dose-escalation cohort. Patients were allowed to have had prior anti-PD-1, anti-PD-L1 or anti-CTLA-4 therapy, and around 40% of the dose-escalation patients had previously received checkpoint inhibitors. Partial responses were achieved by three dose-escalation patients, of whom one had hepatocellular carcinoma and two had cutaneous melanoma. The point of sequencing TCRbeta in the periphery was to test whether ivuxolimab changed TCR sequence diversity and drove clonal T-cell expansion. The paper reports the monotherapy dose-escalation portion (N of about 47 patients) of the phase I ivuxolimab trial. What the authors observed across the whole study: Low levels of normalized T-cell clonal expansion were also seen in some patients who did not respond. Clonal expansion of both CD4+ and CD8+ blood T cells was observed from baseline to week 6 at doses 0.1 to 3.0 mg/kg. Antigen specificity was not determined for the clonally expanded peripheral T cells. After ivuxolimab, more expanded clones were found on average in CD8+ T cells than in CD4+ T cells. In partial responders in the 0.1-3.0 mg/kg groups, normalized peripheral clonal expansion was found to be among the lowest, especially among CD8+ T cells.

Genomic DNA was isolated from the sorted cells so that the TCRbeta CDR3 region could be sequenced. The immunoSEQ Assay was used to sequence the TCRbeta CDR3 regions. This immuneACCESS table, as held by TCRdb, lists in-frame sequences with V and J called but not all clones. Of the missing ones, under half trace to an unresolved V gene in checked studies; the others have no known cause. This sample comprises around 70,000 clones, around 85% of them detected only once. The ten largest clones add up to 5.9% of the sample. Spanning cysteine to phenylalanine, the CDR3 consists of 12 amino acids. Of the read, only the CDR3 DNA is kept; its 36 bases are in frame from base 1. According to the germline V gene (reference sequence), CDR1 reads PRHDT and CDR2 reads FYEKMQ. At the junction V is shortened by 4 bases and J by 5 bases, with 7 bases in between.

Here the chain combines TRBV13 and TRBJ2-3; there is no confident call for the D gene. This specimen consisted of CD4+ or CD8+ T cells sorted from blood, obtained in a trial of the OX40 agonist ivuxolimab. The source is an adult with an advanced solid tumor such as melanoma, head and neck, liver or kidney cancer. The encoded CDR3 is CASSSLGDTQYF. The DNA reads as follows: TGTGCCAGCAGCTCCCTAGGAGATACGCAGTATTTT.